The source of this TCR beta chain is a study of OX40 agonist ivuxolimab in advanced cancers. Looking at the study overall: Of the participants, approximately 36% had some prior anti-PD-1, anti-PD-L1 or anti-CTLA-4 therapy, which was allowed.

Study-level results: On average, CD8+ T cells showed a greater number of expanded clones than CD4+.

A note on this clone: The antigen is undetermined. Other DNA sequences in this sample translate to the same CDR3.

TCRdb's copy holds only in-frame clones and misses some; the assay was immunoSEQ multiplex PCR. The top ten clones hold 29% of a sample with 22,000 or so clones, 70% to 90% of them seen once. The starting material was CD4+ or CD8+ T cells sorted from blood, obtained in a trial of the OX40 agonist ivuxolimab. The TCR was taken from an adult with an advanced solid tumor such as melanoma, head and neck, liver or kidney cancer.

CDR3 sequence: CASSWGQGVDYGYTF. The CDR3 DNA follows: TGTGCCAGCAGCTGGGGACAGGGGGTTGACTATGGCTACACCTTC. The V gene is TRBV7-8, the J gene TRBJ1-2, with 11 bases identical to TRBD1. The CDR3 is 15 amino acids. The junction had 4 bases not matched to a gene; V was cut back by 4 bases and J by 3 bases. CDR1 and CDR2 (germline): SGHVS, FQNEAQ. The full variable domain, in which reference TRBV7-8 and TRBJ1-2 provide the parts outside the CDR3, is GAGVSQSPRYKVAKRGQDVALRCDPISGHVSLFWYQQALGQGPEFLTYFQNEAQLDKSGLPSDRFFAERPEGSVSTLKIQRTQQEDSAVYLCASSWGQGVDYGYTFGSGTRLTVV.